The 20 T cell receptor beta chains below all came from one sample that was sequenced in a study of blood T cell repertoires in COVID-19. Using immunoSEQ multiplex PCR, the repertoire was profiled, and TCRdb retains in-frame clones only, with some absent. The sample lists 190,000 or so clones; roughly 81% were seen once. Sequenced material: peripheral blood. Source of these receptors: a woman of 80 years or more with COVID-19, enrolled during active disease.

The rearrangement links TRBV2 to TRBJ1-5, with 8 bases identical to TRBD1. The germline V gene encodes CDR1 SNHLY and CDR2 FYNNEI. The CDR3 sequence is 14 residues long. Trimming removed 8 bases from V and 5 bases from J; junction bases left unmatched: 8. For the CDR3, the DNA is TGTGCCAGCGAGACAGGGGCAGGAGATCAGCCCCAGCATTTT. Translating it yields CASETGAGDQPQHF.

This clone showed up just once. This chain connects TRBV27 to TRBJ2-1; tentative D call: TRBD2 (5 bases). CDR1 is MNHEY, CDR2 SMNVEV, per germline (reference sequence). V was trimmed by 3 bases and J by 3 bases, leaving 12 bases between them. The CDR3 spans 15 residues. The CDR3 region is CASSFAGVGYNEQFF. CDR3 sequence (DNA): TGTGCCAGCAGTTTTGCCGGGGTTGGCTACAATGAGCAGTTCTTC.

This chain uses TRBV18 with TRBJ1-3, with TRBD1 matching over 7 bases. The CDR3 is 16 amino acids. The junction had 7 bases not matched to a gene; V was cut back by 5 bases and J by 0 bases. CDR1 KGHSH and CDR2 LQKENI come from the germline V gene. CDR3 sequence reads: CASSGYRGSSGNTIYF. The DNA of the CDR3 is TGTGCCAGCTCAGGGTACAGGGGAAGCTCTGGAAACACCATATATTTT. Using reference TRBV18 and TRBJ1-3 for the parts outside the CDR3, the full variable domain is NAGVMQNPRHLVRRRGQEARLRCSPMKGHSHVYWYRQLPEEGLKFMVYLQKENIIDESGMPKERFSAEFPKEGPSILRIQQVVRGDSAAYFCASSGYRGSSGNTIYFGEGSWLTVV.

The rearrangement links TRBV5-5 to TRBJ1-6, with 8 bases that match TRBD1. CDR1 and CDR2 from the germline V gene are SGHKS and YYEKEE (reference sequence). The J segment lost 9 bases and the V segment lost 5 bases, leaving 10 bases of the junction unmatched. The CDR3 runs to 15 residues. The CDR3 here is CASRSTGVAGSPLHF. CDR3 coding DNA: TGTGCCAGCAGATCGACAGGGGTGGCAGGTTCACCCCTCCACTTT.

This chain joins TRBV28 and TRBJ1-2; D remains unclear. Trimming cost V 3 bases and J 8 bases, with 10 bases left between them. The germline CDR1 and CDR2 sequences are MDHEN and SYDVKM. CDR3 length equals 12 residues. The CDR3 nucleotides read TGTGCCAGCAGTTTGGGGAGTCTAGGCTACACCTTC. This encodes CASSLGSLGYTF.

This chain uses TRBV5-6 with TRBJ2-7; 9 bases align to TRBD1. Germline CDR1 SGHDT, CDR2 YYEEEE. The CDR3 is 14 amino acids. V shed 2 bases, J shed 3 bases, and the junction held 3 bases outside the gene matches. The CDR3 DNA reads as TGTGCCAGCAGCTTTGGGACAGGGCACTACGAGCAGTACTTC. Residues: CASSFGTGHYEQYF.

This clone has only one observation. The V gene is TRBV24-1, the J gene TRBJ2-3; TRBD1 aligns across 7 bases. This CDR3 has 14 amino acids. V shed 3 bases and J 5 bases; nucleotides not matched to a gene: 4. Germline-derived CDR1 and CDR2 are KGHDR and SFDVKD. CDR3 DNA sequence: TGTGCCACCAGTGATGTGGGGGACAGAGATACGCAGTATTTT. Its translation: CATSDVGDRDTQYF.

The chain employs TRBV7-9 and TRBJ2-2, with D possibly matching TRBD2 (6 bases). Trimming took 1 base from V and 2 from J, leaving 8 bases between them. CDR1 is SEHNR and CDR2 is FQNEAQ in the germline V gene (reference sequence). The CDR3 runs 15 residues. In DNA, the CDR3 is TGTGCCAGCAGCTTAGTCGGGAGAAACACCGGGGAGCTGTTTTTT. Its protein product is CASSLVGRNTGELFF.

The chain is built from TRBV6-5 and TRBJ1-1; D is unclear. The CDR3 contains 15 residues. The germline gives CDR1 MNHEY, CDR2 SVGAGI. V was trimmed by 2 bases and J by 2 bases, leaving 12 bases between them. DNA for the CDR3: TGTGCCAGCAGTTACGGTTCTAGGAGAAACACTGAAGCTTTCTTT. Its protein is CASSYGSRRNTEAFF.

This clone turned up a few times. The J gene is TRBJ2-7, the V gene TRBV5-1; 8 bases fit TRBD2. Germline lookup yields CDR1 SGHRS and CDR2 YFSETQ. The CDR3 loop spans 15 amino acids. V gave up 4 bases and J gave up 6 bases; unmatched junction bases: 12. Here the CDR3 DNA reads TGCGCCAGCAGCCCGGAAGTGGGACTAGGGCGCGAGCAGTACTTC. It translates to CASSPEVGLGREQYF.

The sample holds a few counts of this clone. The CDR3 nucleotides are TGTGCCAGCAGAGATGCCGGGACTTCGCCGCAGTACTTC. Translated: CASRDAGTSPQYF. The chain joins TRBV6-5 to TRBJ2-7; D possibly corresponds to TRBD2 (6 bases). V dropped 6 bases and J dropped 9 bases, with 18 bases sitting between them. This CDR3 spans 13 amino acids. Germline V gives CDR1 MNHEY, CDR2 SVGAGI.

The rearrangement links TRBV27 to TRBJ1-1; 8 bases are a match to TRBD1. Germline lookup yields CDR1 MNHEY and CDR2 SMNVEV (reference sequence). The CDR3 runs to 14 residues. V trimming: 6 bases; J trimming: 2 bases; junction bases outside the gene matches: 5. The CDR3 sequence is CASSLTGVNTEAFF. The CDR3 DNA reads as TGTGCCAGCAGCTTGACAGGGGTAAACACTGAAGCTTTCTTT.

The chain carries TRBV6-2 or TRBV6-3 and TRBJ2-7; 8 nucleotides line up with TRBD2. J was trimmed by 2 bases and V by 5 bases; bases with no gene match: 5. Looked up from germline, CDR1 is MNHEY and CDR2 is SVGEGT. The CDR3 loop spans 14 amino acids. In nucleotides, the CDR3 is TGTGCCAGCAGTCGGAGCGGGGGAACCTACGAGCAGTACTTC. Protein product: CASSRSGGTYEQYF.

This chain connects TRBV10-3 to TRBJ1-4; 8 bases map to TRBD1. Germline CDR1 ENHRY, CDR2 SYGVKD. J was trimmed by 4 bases and V by 2 bases; bases with no gene match: 0. The length of the CDR3 is 14 residues. CDR3 residues: CAISETGGNEKLFF. In DNA, the CDR3 is TGTGCCATCAGTGAGACAGGGGGTAATGAAAAACTGTTTTTT.

The CDR3 loop is CASSSPGDAAFF. The CDR3 DNA sequence: TGTGCCAGCAGTTCCCCGGGGGATGCAGCTTTCTTT. The rearrangement links TRBV6-5 to TRBJ1-1; D possibly corresponds to TRBD1 (5 bases). Germline CDR1 MNHEY, CDR2 SVGAGI. V lost 4 bases, J lost 10 bases, and 13 bases lay in between. This CDR3 region has 12 residues.

This clone was recorded at least ten times. The rearrangement links TRBV7-2 to TRBJ2-7, with 9 bases lining up with TRBD2. After removal of 5 bases from V and 2 bases from J, the junction contained 10 bases not matched to a gene. This CDR3 comprises 16 residues. The germline CDR1 and CDR2 sequences are SGHTA and FQGNSA. CDR3 loop: CASSPRGLADTYEQYF. The CDR3 coding sequence is TGTGCCAGCAGCCCCAGGGGACTAGCCGATACCTACGAGCAGTACTTC.

The rearrangement links TRBV29-1 to TRBJ1-2; the match to TRBD1 covers 9 bases. The trim removed 7 bases at V and 5 bases at J, leaving 2 bases unmatched. This CDR3 comprises 11 residues. Per germline, CDR1 SQVTM and CDR2 ANQGSEA. The CDR3: CSATGGYGYTF. In DNA form, the CDR3 reads TGCAGCGCGACAGGGGGGTATGGCTACACCTTC.

This clone turned up a few times. V gene TRBV2 combines with J gene TRBJ2-5, with 13 bases lining up with TRBD2. With V trimmed by 5 bases and J by 0 bases, 6 bases remained unmatched. The CDR3 runs to 17 residues. The germline V gene has CDR1 SNHLY and CDR2 FYNNEI. DNA of the CDR3: TGTGCCAGCAGTCAGGGACTAGCGGGGATCTACCAAGAGACCCAGTACTTC. This encodes CASSQGLAGIYQETQYF. Looking up the rest from reference TRBV2 and TRBJ2-5 gives the full variable domain: EPEVTQTPSHQVTQMGQEVILRCVPISNHLYFYWYRQILGQKVEFLVSFYNNEISEKSEIFDDQFSVERPDGSNFTLKIRSTKLEDSAMYFCASSQGLAGIYQETQYFGPGTRLLVL.

The J gene is TRBJ2-5, the V gene TRBV28; D may be TRBD1 (6 bases). V lost 6 bases to trimming and J lost 4 bases, with 12 bases between them. CDR1 is MDHEN and CDR2 is SYDVKM in the germline V gene. CDR3 length equals 13 residues. The CDR3 protein is CASRPQGPETQYF. DNA for the CDR3: TGTGCCAGCAGGCCACAGGGCCCAGAGACCCAGTACTTC.

The chain recombines TRBV6-1 with TRBJ1-1; D is uncertain. Germline loops: CDR1 MNHNS, CDR2 SASEGT. Trimming cost V 3 bases and J 11 bases, with 10 bases left between them. The CDR3 covers 11 residues. CDR3 loop: CASSDPLRAFF. For the CDR3, the DNA is TGTGCCAGCAGTGACCCCTTGAGGGCTTTCTTT.